The rows below give T cell receptor beta chains drawn from one sample of a study of T-cell reconstitution after alpha-beta-depleted transplantation in children. A single record per CDR3 protein comes from TCRdb applying MiXCR to the PCR reads. The sample has approximately 500,000 distinct CDR3 sequences, 20% to 30% seen once. The sample here was PBMCs, taken before TCRalphabeta/CD19-depleted stem cell transplant. The receptors shown here come from a boy under three years old with Wiskott-Aldrich syndrome, due to receive a stem cell transplant. Both conserved end residues are trimmed from each CDR3. Fields, in order: J gene, V gene, D gene, CDR3 length, CDR3 protein. D genes are given only for firm matches.

J: TRBJ2-5; V: TRBV5-1; D: NA; length: 13; CDR3: ASSLLGGPRETQY
J: TRBJ2-7; V: TRBV4-2; D: TRBD1; length: 14; CDR3: ASSQVRTGGKYEQY
J: TRBJ2-1; V: TRBV29-1; D: NA; length: 10; CDR3: SVTGLVNEQF
J: TRBJ2-1; V: TRBV10-2; D: NA; length: 11; CDR3: ASASPSGGSQF
J: TRBJ2-7; V: TRBV9; D: TRBD2; length: 15; CDR3: ASSEGPSGRVTYEQY
J: TRBJ2-1; V: TRBV20-1; D: TRBD2; length: 17; CDR3: SARLQSGTSGRERNEQF
J: TRBJ2-2; V: TRBV15; D: NA; length: 12; CDR3: ATSNQGGTGELF
J: TRBJ2-7; V: TRBV7-2; D: TRBD2; length: 12; CDR3: ASSTSGRPYEQY
J: TRBJ1-1; V: TRBV12-3/TRBV12-4; D: NA; length: 11; CDR3: ATRTSFGTEAF
J: TRBJ2-5; V: TRBV5-1; D: NA; length: 13; CDR3: ASSFGSAYRGSQY
J: TRBJ2-1; V: TRBV5-4; D: TRBD2; length: 13; CDR3: ASSRAGGSYNEQF